This T cell receptor beta chain is from a study of shared clonotypes between healthy human individuals. Points from the study as a whole: What limited the represented genetic and exposure-history diversity was the small number of donors. Measured sharing among donors was expected to vary with sequencing depth.

Germline assignment: CDR1 SGHRS and CDR2 YFSETQ. CDR3 size: 14 residues. The V segment lost 0 bases and the J segment 7 bases; nucleotides outside the gene matches: 2. An even split of each subset's genomic DNA across several immunoSEQ plates was performed. Generated by immunoSEQ multiplex PCR, the TCRdb table keeps only in-frame clones and is missing some. The sample records about 680,000 clones, 72% being singletons. Every donor, a Caucasian adult, lived in Nashville, Tennessee. This clone showed up just once. Its antigen is unknown. This chain uses TRBV5-1 with TRBJ1-2; 11 nucleotides line up with TRBD1. The TCR comes from a woman in her 30s in good health. Source material: memory CD4+ T cells sorted from blood. Indicated subset: CD45RA-negative fraction. Written as DNA, the CDR3 is TGCGCCAGCAGCTTGGACGGACAGGGGGCTGGCTACACCTTC. Translated, it gives CASSLDGQGAGYTF.